The rows below give T cell receptor beta chains drawn from one sample of a study of Ad26.COV2.S vaccination and SARS-CoV-2 variants. TCRdb keeps only in-frame clones here, not all; method: immunoSEQ multiplex PCR. Of under 550,000 clones listed, roughly 90% are singletons. Material: peripheral blood, obtained in a trial of Ad26.COV2.S vaccine versus placebo. The source of these receptors is a person between 18 and 60 years old who received the Ad26.COV2.S COVID-19 vaccine or a placebo. The CDR3 runs from the conserved cysteine through the conserved F or W. Fields, in order: J gene, D gene, clone size, V gene, CDR3 DNA, CDR3 protein. The D gene is left open where the match is weak. A clone size is listed for some rows: how often the clone was seen (once, few, many), or a class if it is expanded.

>TRBJ2-6|TRBD2|.|TRBV2
TGTGCCAGCAGGGGGACTAGCGGGATCTCTGGGGCCAACGTCCTGACTTTC
CASRGTSGISGANVLTF
>TRBJ2-7|TRBD1|.|TRBV5-1
TGCGCCAGCACTGGACAGGGGGCTTCCTACGAGCAGTACTTC
CASTGQGASYEQYF
>TRBJ2-7|TRBD1|.|TRBV24-1
TGTGCCACCAGATTATCCAAGGACAGGGCCAACGAGCAGTACTTC
CATRLSKDRANEQYF
>TRBJ2-1|TRBD2|.|TRBV9
TGTGCCAGCAGCGTCGCGGGGGGCTCGAGGGATGAGCAGTTCTTC
CASSVAGGSRDEQFF
>TRBJ1-2|.|once|TRBV29-1
TGCAGCGTTGATGACCCACAAAACTATGGCTACACCTTC
CSVDDPQNYGYTF
>TRBJ1-1|.|once|TRBV30
TGTGCCTGGACCAGGATTGAGGCCACTGAAGCTTTCTTT
CAWTRIEATEAFF
>TRBJ2-1|TRBD1|.|TRBV7-9
TGTGCCAGCAGTTCCGACAGGGCCGGTCTACCTGAGCAGTTCTTC
CASSSDRAGLPEQFF
>TRBJ2-3|.|.|TRBV19
TGTGCCAGTAGTATAGACAGCACAGATACGCAGTATTTT
CASSIDSTDTQYF
>TRBJ2-7|.|.|TRBV2
TGTACAGGGTCTAGCGGAACCTACGAGCAGTACTTC
CTGSSGTYEQYF
>TRBJ2-3|.|.|TRBV6-1
TGTGCCAGCAGTGAGTGGCAGAGTGAAAGCACAGATACGCAGTATTTT
CASSEWQSESTDTQYF
>TRBJ1-2|.|.|TRBV11-2
TGTGCCAGCAGCTTAGACCCTTCGGGCGGCTACACCTTC
CASSLDPSGGYTF
>TRBJ2-1|TRBD2|.|TRBV28
TGTGCCAGCAGTGCACGACCTGGGCGGGGGGTTAGGAATGAGCAGTTCTTC
CASSARPGRGVRNEQFF
>TRBJ2-1|TRBD2|.|TRBV9
TGTGCCAGCAGCGTAGGCGGGGGGGCCTACAATGAGCAGTTCTTC
CASSVGGGAYNEQFF
>TRBJ1-1|.|.|TRBV6-2/TRBV6-3
TGTGCCAGCAGTTTTTTTGGCAGCAACACTGAAGCTTTCTTT
CASSFFGSNTEAFF
>TRBJ2-1|.|.|TRBV2
TGTGCCAGCAACTCCGACCTGAGCTCCTACAATGAGCAGTTCTTC
CASNSDLSSYNEQFF
>TRBJ2-3|.|.|TRBV5-1
TGCGCCAGCAGCTTGAACCCCCAGGGCAGCACAGATACGCAGTATTTT
CASSLNPQGSTDTQYF
>TRBJ1-1|TRBD1|.|TRBV4-1
TGCGCCAGCAGCCAAGCACGACAGGGCACTGAAGCTTTCTTT
CASSQARQGTEAFF
>TRBJ2-7|TRBD2|.|TRBV7-6
TGTGCCAGCAGCTTACAGCGGGGGGTGAACGAGCAGTACTTC
CASSLQRGVNEQYF
>TRBJ2-6|TRBD1|.|TRBV4-1
TGCGCCAGCAGCCAAGGCACAGGGGGATCGAGCTCTGGGGCCAACGTCCTGACTTTC
CASSQGTGGSSSGANVLTF
>TRBJ2-3|TRBD2|.|TRBV4-1
TGCGCCAGCAGCCATGCTAGCGGGGGGGAAGATACGCAGTATTTT
CASSHASGGEDTQYF
>TRBJ2-3|.|.|TRBV10-1
TGCGCCAGCAGTACCACAGGGACTTATACGCAGTATTTT
CASSTTGTYTQYF
>TRBJ2-7|.|once|TRBV4-1
TGCGCCAGCAGCCAAGGATACCGGGGCGGAGGCTACGAGCAGTACTTC
CASSQGYRGGGYEQYF
>TRBJ2-3|TRBD1|.|TRBV18
TGTGCCAGCCGAGGACAGGGGTTGACAGATACGCAGTATTTT
CASRGQGLTDTQYF
>TRBJ2-2|TRBD2|.|TRBV9
TGTGCCAGCAGCTCATCCGGGACTAAAACCGGGGAGCTGTTTTTT
CASSSSGTKTGELFF
>TRBJ1-6|TRBD1|.|TRBV6-5
TGTGCCAGCAGGGCTGGGGACAGGGTAAATTCACCCCTCCACTTT
CASRAGDRVNSPLHF
>TRBJ2-7|TRBD1|.|TRBV5-8
TGTGCCAGCAGCGGTACTAGACAGGGGGGGCAGTACTTC
CASSGTRQGGQYF
>TRBJ2-5|TRBD1|.|TRBV7-7
TGTGCCAGCAGCTTAGGTACAGGGGCTACTCAAGAGACCCAGTACTTC
CASSLGTGATQETQYF
>TRBJ1-4|.|once|TRBV3-1/TRBV3-2
TGTGCCAGCAGCCAAGACTTGGGTGGGGTAGAAAAACTGTTTTTT
CASSQDLGGVEKLFF
>TRBJ1-1|.|.|TRBV7-9
TGTGCCAGCAGCTTAGTAGAGGGTGGTGCTTTCTTT
CASSLVEGGAFF
>TRBJ2-7|.|once|TRBV6-5
TGTACCACGCGACAGGCAGGGAGGGTCGAGCAGTACTTC
CTTRQAGRVEQYF
>TRBJ2-3|TRBD2|.|TRBV13
TGTGCCAGCAGCTTAGGCGGACCGAGGACTAGCGGGTACACAGATACGCAGTATTTT
CASSLGGPRTSGYTDTQYF
>TRBJ2-7|.|.|TRBV5-6
TGTGCCAGCAGCCGGGACGGCAGCTACGAGCAGTACTTC
CASSRDGSYEQYF
>TRBJ2-3|TRBD2|.|TRBV9
TGTGCCAGCAGCCCCCCTGGGGGGGTTTCCACAGATACGCAGTATTTT
CASSPPGGVSTDTQYF
>TRBJ2-7|.|.|TRBV7-2
TGTGCCAGCAGCTTGTGGGGTAGCGGCTACGAGCAGTACTTC
CASSLWGSGYEQYF
>TRBJ2-1|TRBD2|.|TRBV7-2
TGTGCCAGCAGCTCCCGGGGGGGCCCCCACAATGAGCAGTTCTTC
CASSSRGGPHNEQFF
>TRBJ1-6|.|.|TRBV7-2
TGTGCCAGCAGCTTATTTTACCTGTATAATTCACCCCTCCACTTT
CASSLFYLYNSPLHF
>TRBJ2-1|.|.|TRBV4-3
TGCGCCAGCAGCCAAGGGGGGGCCCATGAGCAGTTCTTC
CASSQGGAHEQFF
>TRBJ2-6|.|.|TRBV4-1
TGCGCCAGCAACCCGGATAAAGGTGGGGCCAACGTCCTGACTTTC
CASNPDKGGANVLTF
>TRBJ2-3|.|.|TRBV7-3
TGTGCCAGCAGCTTATTGGGACGCACAGATACGCAGTATTTT
CASSLLGRTDTQYF
>TRBJ2-7|.|once|TRBV6-2/TRBV6-3
TGTGCCAGCAGTTACTCGAGGACAGAGTACTCCTACGAGCAGTACTTC
CASSYSRTEYSYEQYF
>TRBJ2-3|.|.|TRBV7-2
TGTGCCAGCAGCTTAGTAGATACGCAGTATTTT
CASSLVDTQYF
>TRBJ2-7|.|once|TRBV5-1
TGCGCCAGCAGCGCAACGACAGGAACCTACGAGCAGTACTTC
CASSATTGTYEQYF
>TRBJ1-1|.|.|TRBV13
TGTGCCAGCAGCTTAGGAGGTGGCACTGAAGCTTTCTTT
CASSLGGGTEAFF
>TRBJ1-5|.|.|TRBV28
TGTGCCAGCAGTTTCCGTGGGACCAATTGGCAGCCCCAGCATTTT
CASSFRGTNWQPQHF
>TRBJ1-1|.|.|TRBV10-3
TGTGCCATCAGCCCCGACAGGAACACTGAAGCTTTCTTT
CAISPDRNTEAFF
>TRBJ1-2|TRBD1|.|TRBV3-1/TRBV3-2
TGTGCCAGCAGCCAAGATTACGGACAGGGGGTCGGTGGCTACACCTTC
CASSQDYGQGVGGYTF